This record covers a single T cell receptor beta chain. The antigen is unknown. This entry is derived from a study of siplizumab effects on memory and regulatory T cells. The study, taken as a whole, reports: Where siplizumab was present, mappable alloreactive CD4+ clones averaged around 70% Treg-derived, compared with more than 25% in controls. Apparently key alloresponse contributors, naive T cells also seemed more diverse than memory cells. The authors could not assign a naive or memory phenotype to roughly 80-96% of proliferating CD4+ or CD8+ clones.

Generated by immunoSEQ multiplex PCR, the TCRdb table keeps only in-frame clones and is missing some. Among 100,000 or so clones listed, roughly 93% were seen once. The ends were cut back, 0 bases at V and 0 bases at J, with 13 bases in the middle. The CDR3 is made up of 16 amino acids. Germline CDR1 reads GTSNPN; CDR2 reads SVGIG (reference sequence). The clonotype comes from a human donor in good health. The chain employs TRBV30 and TRBJ2-3; possible D gene TRBD2, 5 bases. The sequenced sample consisted of non-Treg CD4+ T cells sorted from blood. CDR3 sequence reads: CAWSVRGSRSTDTQYF. CDR3 in DNA: TGTGCCTGGAGTGTACGGGGTTCGAGGAGCACAGATACGCAGTATTTT.